The 3 T cell receptor beta chains below were found in one sample sequenced in a study of chronic HIV infection and antiretroviral therapy. TCRdb used MiXCR to reprocess the 5' RACE reads, holding one entry per CDR3 protein. The sample yields 40,000 to 50,000 distinct CDR3 sequences, about 19% seen once. The sequencing input was peripheral blood. The receptors derive from an adult who had HIV and had not received antiretroviral therapy, or was an uninfected healthy control (not recorded which).

This clonotype was seen a few times. The gene calls are TRBV12-3 or TRBV12-4 and TRBJ1-6; weak D call: TRBD1 (5 bases). The V and J ends lost 6 bases and 2 bases respectively, with 11 bases between them. The CDR3 contains 15 residues. CDR3 nucleotides: TGTGCCAGCAGGATCCAGGACACCTATAATTCACCCCTCCACTTT. Protein product: CASRIQDTYNSPLHF.

This clonotype appeared a few times. The chain carries TRBV28 and TRBJ2-7, with 14 bases that match TRBD2. The CDR3 has 15 amino acids. Germline lookup yields CDR1 MDHEN and CDR2 SYDVKM. Trimming cost V 2 bases and J 7 bases; bases outside gene matches: 4. The CDR3 DNA reads as TGTGCCAGCAGTTTAGGGGGACTAGCGGGAGTGGAGCAGTACTTC. Its protein is CASSLGGLAGVEQYF.

J is TRBJ1-6 and V is TRBV6-5, with 9 bases aligning to TRBD1. J gave up 13 bases and V 6 bases, and 7 bases lay outside the gene matches. Germline V gene sequence: CDR1 MNHEY, CDR2 SVGAGI. This CDR3 spans 13 amino acids. Written as DNA, the CDR3 is TGTGCCAGCAGCCGGGGACAGGGTACCCCCCTCCACTTT. Encoded protein: CASSRGQGTPLHF.